Reported below is one T cell receptor (beta chain). The record originates from a study of T-cell reconstitution after alpha-beta-depleted transplantation in children. It was with unique molecular identifiers that the TCRbeta library was prepared. TCRdb passed the PCR reads through MiXCR, listing each CDR3 protein once. The table includes about 690,000 distinct CDR3 sequences, roughly 17% detected once. Per germline, CDR1 MGHRA and CDR2 YSYEKL. This CDR3 has 14 amino acids. The V and J ends lost 4 bases and 2 bases respectively, with 10 bases between them. The sample consisted of PBMCs from the stem cell graft donor, taken from the stem cell graft. The sequence derives from a human donor who donated a stem cell graft to a child with acute myeloid leukemia. The rearrangement uses TRBV4-1 and TRBJ2-3; D may be TRBD1 (5 bases). The CDR3 DNA reads as TGCGCCAGCAGCCCGGTAGGGGACACAGATACGCAGTATTTT. Protein product: CASSPVGDTDTQYF.